This T cell receptor beta chain was recovered during a study of blood T cell repertoires in COVID-19. Across the study: Samples taken during acute and convalescent COVID-19 were collected in the United States, Italy and Spain.

Repertoires were generated with immunoSEQ multiplex PCR, while TCRdb's copy carries only in-frame clones and drops some. The sample shows tens of thousands of clones, more than 65% of them seen only once. With 7 bases removed from V and 1 base from J, the gap between germline ends came to 17 bases. The CDR3 has 15 amino acids. The germline V gene encodes CDR1 LNHDA and CDR2 SQIVND (reference sequence). This sequence originates from a woman older than 75 with active or convalescent COVID-19. V usage is TRBV19 and J usage is TRBJ2-7; a possible D gene is TRBD2 (6 bases). The sample taken for sequencing was peripheral blood. CDR3 protein: CASKEGPEASYEQYF. For the CDR3, the DNA is TGTGCCAGTAAGGAGGGACCCGAGGCATCCTACGAGCAGTACTTC.